Listed below are T cell receptor beta chains from one sample, sequenced in a study of cytomegalovirus exposure and HLA in healthy donors. This table comes from immunoSEQ multiplex PCR, and its TCRdb copy is limited to in-frame clones, with some not included. The sample records some 150,000 clones, around four fifths being singletons. The specimen sequenced was PBMCs. Receptors were obtained from a male donor in good health and CMV-seronegative. Each CDR3 is given with its conserved first and last residue. D genes are given only for firm matches. A row's size may be missing; if present it is once, few, many or a size class.

.	14	TRBV5-1	TRBJ2-5	.	TGCGCCAGCAGCTTAAACACAGGGCCAGAGACCCAGTACTTC	CASSLNTGPETQYF
TRBD1	16	TRBV2	TRBJ2-7	.	TGTGCCAGGACGAGGATTATGGGACAGGGCTCCTACGAGCAGTATTTC	CARTRIMGQGSYEQYF
.	16	TRBV6-5	TRBJ2-5	.	TGTGCCAGCAGTTACTCGGCCAGGGCGCGTCAAGAGACCCAGTACTTC	CASSYSARARQETQYF
.	14	TRBV28	TRBJ1-3	.	TGTGCCAGCAGGTCACAGGGCTCTGGAAACACCATATATTTT	CASRSQGSGNTIYF
.	15	TRBV6-6	TRBJ2-1	.	TGTGCCAGCAGTGGGTTGGGGCCGAACTACAATGAGCAGTTCTTC	CASSGLGPNYNEQFF
.	16	TRBV28	TRBJ1-2	once	TGTGCCAGCAGTGACCTCTTACATCTAGCTAACTATGGCTACACCTTC	CASSDLLHLANYGYTF
TRBD2	15	TRBV2	TRBJ2-1	.	TGTGCCAGAGACCGGACTAGCGGGGGCCCCAATGAGCAGTTCTTC	CARDRTSGGPNEQFF
TRBD1	17	TRBV11-3	TRBJ2-2	few	TGTGCCAGCAGCTCACTCCCCGGGACAGGGGACACCGGGGAGCTGTTTTTT	CASSSLPGTGDTGELFF
.	19	TRBV7-2	TRBJ2-7	.	TGTGCCAGCAGCTTATCGCCACAGGCCTTAATGACCTACTCCTACGAGCAGTACTTC	CASSLSPQALMTYSYEQYF
.	17	TRBV12-5	TRBJ2-1	.	TGTGCTAGTGGTTTGGTACTAGGGTGGCCGCTTATAAATGAGCAGTTCTTC	CASGLVLGWPLINEQFF
.	14	TRBV30	TRBJ2-1	.	TGTGCCTGGAAGTCCGACGGCGGGGACAATGAGCAGTTCTTC	CAWKSDGGDNEQFF
.	15	TRBV27	TRBJ2-7	.	TGTGCCAGCAGTTTAAGGGAGGAGCCGGCATACGAGCAGTACTTC	CASSLREEPAYEQYF
.	12	TRBV19	TRBJ1-2	.	TGTGCCAGTAGCCCCTACACAGATGGCTACACCTTC	CASSPYTDGYTF
TRBD2	15	TRBV5-4	TRBJ2-3	.	TGTGCCAGCAGCCTGGACGGGGGGAGCACAGATACGCAGTATTTT	CASSLDGGSTDTQYF
TRBD2	15	TRBV5-4	TRBJ2-7	few	TGTGCCAGCAGCTCCCCGGGGGGGAGGATCCACGAGCAGTACTTC	CASSSPGGRIHEQYF
TRBD1	17	TRBV28	TRBJ1-1	.	TGTGCCAGCAGTTTGGGGAGACAGGGCCTACTTAACACTGAAGCTTTCTTT	CASSLGRQGLLNTEAFF
TRBD2	17	TRBV13	TRBJ2-7	.	TGTGCCAGCAGCGGCTCAGGGAAGCGGGGGAGCTCCTACGAGCAGTACTTC	CASSGSGKRGSSYEQYF
.	12	TRBV28	TRBJ1-1	.	TGTGCCAGCAGTTTATCCAGGGATGAAGCTTTCTTT	CASSLSRDEAFF
.	17	TRBV9	TRBJ2-1	.	TGTGCCAGCAGCGCAGGGGGGGGTAGCGGGGTGACCAATGAGCAGTTCTTC	CASSAGGGSGVTNEQFF
TRBD1	16	TRBV7-9	TRBJ2-7	once	TGTGCCAGCTCCAACCGAGGACAGGGTGGATCCTACGAGCAGTACTTC	CASSNRGQGGSYEQYF
.	15	TRBV18	TRBJ1-5	.	TGTGCCAGCTCCCTCTTACGAGGTGACAATCAGCCCCAGCATTTT	CASSLLRGDNQPQHF
TRBD1	12	TRBV9	TRBJ1-2	.	TGTGCCAGCACGACAGGGTCCTATGGCTACACCTTC	CASTTGSYGYTF
TRBD1	17	TRBV7-2	TRBJ2-7	.	TGTGCCAGCAGCTTAGGCGACAGGGTTTTGCTTTGGAACGAGCAGTACTTC	CASSLGDRVLLWNEQYF
.	15	TRBV4-3	TRBJ2-1	.	TGCGCCAGCAGCCAATACAGCTTTACCTACAATGAGCAGTTCTTC	CASSQYSFTYNEQFF
.	15	TRBV19	TRBJ2-5	.	TGTGCCAGTAGTATAGATGCGGGGGCGCGGGAGACCCAGTACTTC	CASSIDAGARETQYF
TRBD2	17	TRBV27	TRBJ2-1	.	TGTGCCAGCAGTCCTCGTAGGGGCGGGAGCATCTACAATGAGCAGTTCTTC	CASSPRRGGSIYNEQFF
TRBD1	14	TRBV2	TRBJ1-1	.	TGTGCCAGCAGTCGCGGACAGGCAAACACTGAAGCTTTCTTT	CASSRGQANTEAFF
TRBD1	15	TRBV27	TRBJ1-1	.	TGTGCCAGCAGTTCGTTCCTCCATGGGACAGTTGAAGCTTTCTTT	CASSSFLHGTVEAFF
.	13	TRBV19	TRBJ2-7	.	TGTGCCAGTAGTCCCGGGACAAAATACGAGCAGTACTTC	CASSPGTKYEQYF
.	14	TRBV6-5	TRBJ1-2	.	TGTGCCAGCAGTTACTTCCAGGGGAGTAAGGGCTACACCTTC	CASSYFQGSKGYTF
TRBD2	14	TRBV7-3	TRBJ2-5	few	TGTGCCAGCAGCTTACTAGCGGGGGAAAAGACCCAGTACTTC	CASSLLAGEKTQYF
.	13	TRBV6-1	TRBJ2-1	.	TGTGCCAGCAGGGGAGGATCCTACAATGAGCAGTTCTTC	CASRGGSYNEQFF
TRBD1	10	TRBV6-1	TRBJ1-2	.	TGTGCCAGGACAGGGTGCGGCTACACCTTC	CARTGCGYTF
TRBD2	18	TRBV19	TRBJ2-7	.	TGTGCCAGTAGTATAGGCCCCGGACTAGCGCAGATGACCTACGAGCAGTACTTC	CASSIGPGLAQMTYEQYF
.	15	TRBV27	TRBJ1-4	few	TGTGCCAGCAGTTTGGGGGCTACCCCTAATGAAAAACTGTTTTTT	CASSLGATPNEKLFF
.	14	TRBV5-5	TRBJ2-5	.	TGTGCCAGCAGCCGCCGGGACACACAAGAGACCCAGTACTTC	CASSRRDTQETQYF
TRBD2	17	TRBV28	TRBJ2-1	few	TGTGCCAGCAGCCTAACTGCGAGCGGGAGAGCGTACAATGAGCAGTTCTTC	CASSLTASGRAYNEQFF
.	15	TRBV4-2	TRBJ2-7	.	TGTGCCAGCAGCCAAGTTGGGCCGGTGTCCTACGAGCAGTACTTC	CASSQVGPVSYEQYF
.	14	TRBV4-1	TRBJ2-3	.	TGCGCCAGCAGCCAAAACATGAAAACAGATACGCAGTATTTT	CASSQNMKTDTQYF
TRBD1	18	TRBV7-9	TRBJ2-3	.	TGTGCCAGCAGCCAACTACAGGGGACCCTACTTTATCGAGATACGCAGTATTTT	CASSQLQGTLLYRDTQYF